The 31 T cell receptor beta chains below all came from one sample that was sequenced in a study of T cells in Graves' hyperthyroidism and ophthalmopathy (dated by TCRdb to the late 2010s). Libraries were constructed by multiplex PCR. Sequencing instrument: Illumina HiSeq 2000. The TCR beta CDR3 regions were amplified from RNA transcripts. A first-round RT-PCR of the TCR CDR3 used the HTBI primer set with the Qiagen OneStep RT-PCR kit. TCRdb's own reprocessing of the public reads used fastp at Q25 and MiXCR and kept productive beta chains. Each record represents a unique CDR3 protein, reported with the most common genes and DNA among its rows. For this sample there are hundreds of thousands of distinct CDR3 sequences; about a sixth appear just once. The ten biggest clones cover 2.5% to 4% of the sample. The sequenced sample consisted of blood. These TCRs come from a woman between 40 and 50 years old with Graves' ophthalmopathy.

This clonotype showed up just a few times. This rearrangement joins TRBV2 to TRBJ1-2; 9 nucleotides align to TRBD1. This CDR3 is 13 amino acids long. Trimming took 4 bases from V and 8 from J; bases not matched to a gene: 5. Germline V CDR1 and CDR2: SNHLY, FYNNEI. The CDR3 DNA reads TGTGCCAGCAGTGGGGACAGGGCTCCAGGCTACACCTTC. Translation: CASSGDRAPGYTF.

Comment on this clonotype: The germline gene is not matched at one end of the junction; a read error may be the cause. In DNA form, the CDR3 reads TGCAGTGCCTCCTCCGGGACTAGCGACGGAATCTTC. This codes for CSASSGTSDGIF. The chain joins TRBV20-1 to TRBJ2-1, with 10 nucleotides matching TRBD2. This CDR3 is built from 12 residues. Germline V lookup: CDR1 DFQATT, CDR2 SNEGSKA (reference sequence).

This clonotype was counted many times. V and J are TRBV3-1 and TRBJ2-1; the D is unclear. Per the germline V gene, CDR1 is LGHDT and CDR2 is YNNKEL (reference sequence). CDR3 size: 13 residues. The V end was cut by 7 bases, the J end by 6 bases, with 13 bases between. The CDR3 nucleotides are TGTGCCAGCAAGGGCCCCGACGGCAATGAGCAGTTCTTC. This encodes CASKGPDGNEQFF.

This clonotype was seen at least ten times. V and J are TRBV12-3 or TRBV12-4 and TRBJ2-5; no firm D call. Between the trimmed V and J ends, which lost 4 bases and 5 bases, there was a span of 8 bases. This CDR3 region has 12 residues. DNA of the CDR3: TGTGCCAGCAGTTCGTTCTACGAGACCCAGTACTTC. Translation: CASSSFYETQYF.

This clonotype was counted many times. V is TRBV28 and J is TRBJ2-3; D is uncertain. The CDR3 covers 16 residues. CDR1 is MDHEN, CDR2 SYDVKM, per germline. V lost 6 bases and J lost 2, with 18 bases in between. As DNA, the CDR3 is TGTGCCAGCAGCTACCCTAGAAGAAGGCACACAGATACGCAGTATTTT. It translates to CASSYPRRRHTDTQYF.

This chain connects TRBV9 to TRBJ2-1; D possibly corresponds to TRBD2 (7 bases). The CDR3 sequence is 15 residues long. The germline V gene has CDR1 SGDLS and CDR2 YYNGEE. V lost 0 bases to trimming and J lost 10 bases, with 17 bases between them. The CDR3: CASSVDMIGGREQFF. The CDR3 bases are TGTGCCAGCAGCGTAGACATGATCGGGGGGCGGGAGCAGTTCTTC.

The V and J genes are TRBV3-1 and TRBJ2-7; D perhaps matches TRBD2 (7 bases). The germline CDR1 and CDR2 sequences are LGHDT and YNNKEL (reference sequence). This CDR3 is 16 amino acids long. The germline V and J ends were trimmed by 0 bases and 4 bases, with 16 bases remaining between them. This CDR3 reads CASSQEGGGPPYEQYF. The CDR3 nucleotides are TGTGCCAGCAGCCAAGAGGGAGGGGGACCGCCGTACGAGCAGTACTTC.

This clonotype was found once. A read error may explain this, as a much larger clone is one base away. V usage is TRBV7-9 and J usage is TRBJ2-1; D not resolved. V shed 5 bases and J shed 5 bases, with 7 bases lying between them. Germline V CDR1 and CDR2: SEHNR, FQNEAQ (reference sequence). The CDR3 is 12 amino acids. In nucleotides, the CDR3 is TGTGCCAGCAGCCCTTGGGACAATGAGCAGTTCTTC. Amino acids: CASSPWDNEQFF.

The chain employs TRBV6-1 and TRBJ1-1, with a tentative D call TRBD1 (6 bases). V lost 4 bases and J lost 4, with 16 bases in between. The CDR3 covers 15 residues. CDR1 and CDR2 from the germline V gene are MNHNS and SASEGT. The CDR3 loop is CASSGIRGGGTEAFF. The CDR3, as DNA: TGTGCCAGCAGTGGAATCAGGGGTGGTGGCACTGAAGCTTTCTTT.

This clonotype was counted ten times or more. The chain couples TRBV30 to TRBJ1-1; D not resolved. Trimming left V 2 bases short and J 0 bases short, with 10 bases between. Per germline, CDR1 GTSNPN and CDR2 SVGIG (reference sequence). The CDR3 contains 14 residues. CDR3 sequence reads: CAWSRPGMNTEAFF. The DNA of the CDR3 is TGTGCCTGGAGTAGACCGGGGATGAACACTGAAGCTTTCTTT.

This clonotype occurred many times. This chain joins TRBV3-1 and TRBJ1-3; 7 bases match TRBD1. CDR1 is LGHDT, CDR2 YNNKEL, per germline (reference sequence). The CDR3 runs 17 residues. V was clipped by 3 bases and J by 0 bases; unmatched bases: 8. Written as DNA, the CDR3 is TGTGCCAGCAGCCAGGGGACAGCGGCCGCCTCTGGAAACACCATATATTTT. Translated: CASSQGTAAASGNTIYF.

The table lists this clonotype with a few counts. The CDR3 bases are TGCGCCAGCAGCACCGGACCGGCCTGGGGCACCATATATTTT. It is translated as CASSTGPAWGTIYF. V usage is TRBV5-1 and J usage is TRBJ1-3; no reliable D call. In germline, CDR1 is SGHRS, CDR2 YFSETQ. CDR3 length equals 14 residues. The V and J ends lost 4 bases and 9 bases respectively, with 17 bases between them.

The chain employs TRBV19 and TRBJ1-5; a weak D match, TRBD1 (6 bases). The V and J ends lost 4 bases and 0 bases respectively, with 7 bases between them. Germline CDR1 and CDR2: LNHDA and SQIVND (reference sequence). This CDR3 spans 14 amino acids. CDR3 sequence reads: CASSRDISNQPQHF. CDR3 nucleotide sequence: TGTGCCAGTAGTAGGGACATTAGCAATCAGCCCCAGCATTTT.

This clonotype was counted ten times or more. The chain combines TRBV7-9 with TRBJ2-1, with 11 bases lining up with TRBD2. V lost 3 bases and J lost 9; bases outside the gene matches: 7. Looked up from germline, CDR1 is SEHNR and CDR2 is FQNEAQ (reference sequence). The CDR3 has 15 amino acids. CDR3 sequence reads: CASSFTSGSSGEQFF. CDR3 DNA: TGTGCCAGCAGCTTCACTAGCGGGAGTTCCGGTGAGCAGTTCTTC.

The chain has TRBV9 and TRBJ2-1; D is possibly TRBD2 (6 bases). V was clipped by 1 base and J by 8 bases, with 16 bases between them. CDR3 size: 15 residues. CDR1 and CDR2 (germline): SGDLS, YYNGEE. CDR3 sequence (DNA): TGTGCCAGCAGCGTAATCCCTGCTAGCGCGTATGAGCAGTTCTTC. Translation gives CASSVIPASAYEQFF.

This clonotype was detected a few times. V usage is TRBV27 and J usage is TRBJ2-3; 9 nucleotides match TRBD2. This CDR3 spans 15 amino acids. Germline V gene lookup returns CDR1 MNHEY and CDR2 SMNVEV (reference sequence). V was clipped by 2 bases and J by 4 bases; unmatched bases: 4. The CDR3 sequence: CASSLMRGGADTQYF. The CDR3 DNA reads as TGTGCCAGCAGTTTAATGCGGGGGGGCGCAGATACGCAGTATTTT.

This chain joins TRBV18 and TRBJ1-2, with D hard to call. The ends were cut back, 2 bases at V and 5 bases at J, with 18 bases in the middle. This CDR3 region has 16 residues. Germline loops: CDR1 KGHSH, CDR2 LQKENI. As DNA, the CDR3 is TGTGCCAGCTCACCAAATAATCAGGCCGAGGCTTATGGCTACACCTTC. Translation gives CASSPNNQAEAYGYTF.

This clonotype was seen many times. The rearrangement joins TRBV12-3 or TRBV12-4 to TRBJ1-6, with D unclear. V was clipped by 0 bases and J by 6 bases, with 9 bases between them. The CDR3 is made up of 15 amino acids. CDR3 amino acids: CASSLAQPPNSPLHF. The CDR3 DNA sequence: TGTGCCAGCAGTTTAGCCCAGCCGCCTAATTCACCCCTCCACTTT.

This clonotype was counted a few times. The chain has TRBV27 and TRBJ2-1; D remains ambiguous. The germline CDR1 and CDR2 sequences are MNHEY and SMNVEV (reference sequence). The germline V and J ends were trimmed by 2 bases and 0 bases, with 11 bases remaining between them. CDR3 length equals 16 residues. The CDR3 region is CASSLKADYSYNEQFF. The CDR3 nucleotides read TGTGCCAGCAGTTTAAAGGCAGATTACTCCTACAATGAGCAGTTCTTC.

In its sample, this clonotype was seen a few times. V usage is TRBV5-1 and J usage is TRBJ2-5; D is unresolved. The CDR3 has 12 amino acids. The V end was cut by 0 bases, the J end by 7 bases, with 7 bases between. Germline V gives CDR1 SGHRS, CDR2 YFSETQ. CDR3 nucleotide sequence: TGCGCCAGCAGCTTGGACTTTCTGACCCAGTACTTC. Protein: CASSLDFLTQYF.

This clonotype was seen a handful of times. The V call is TRBV4-1, the J call TRBJ1-1, with unresolved D. Trimming cost V 3 bases and J 0 bases, with 11 bases left between them. The CDR3 contains 15 residues. In germline, CDR1 is MGHRA, CDR2 YSYEKL. CDR3 protein: CASSQPTYMNTEAFF. In DNA form, the CDR3 reads TGCGCCAGCAGCCAGCCGACCTACATGAACACTGAAGCTTTCTTT.

The chain carries TRBV11-2 and TRBJ2-3; 10 bases map to TRBD2. V was pared by 2 bases and J by 1 base, with 3 bases of the junction left unmatched. Germline CDR1 and CDR2: SGHAT and FQNNGV. This CDR3 contains 16 residues. CDR3 residues: CASSLWGTSGTDTQYF. The DNA of the CDR3 is TGTGCCAGCAGCTTATGGGGGACTAGCGGCACAGATACGCAGTATTTT. Complete variable domain (other parts from reference TRBV11-2 and TRBJ2-3): EAGVAQSPRYKIIEKRQSVAFWCNPISGHATLYWYQQILGQGPKLLIQFQNNGVVDDSQLPKDRFSAERLKGVDSTLKIQPAKLEDSAVYLCASSLWGTSGTDTQYFGPGTRLTVL.

This clonotype has ten or more counts. This sequence joins TRBV7-9 and TRBJ1-1; TRBD1 is a possible D gene (5 bases). Germline V gives CDR1 SEHNR, CDR2 FQNEAQ (reference sequence). This CDR3 is 17 amino acids long. Trimming left V 4 bases short and J 1 base short, with 19 bases between. The CDR3 bases are TGTGCCAGCAGCTGGGCCCGACAGAGCTTTTCGAACACTGAAGCTTTCTTT. This encodes CASSWARQSFSNTEAFF. The entire variable domain, with the rest obtained from reference TRBV7-9 and TRBJ1-1, is as follows: DTGVSQNPRHKITKRGQNVTFRCDPISEHNRLYWYRQTLGQGPEFLTYFQNEAQLEKSRLLSDRFSAERPKGSFSTLEIQRTEQGDSAMYLCASSWARQSFSNTEAFFGQGTRLTVV.

This clonotype was counted ten times or more. The chain links TRBV28 to TRBJ2-1, with D uncertain. The CDR3 loop spans 14 amino acids. CDR1 and CDR2 from the germline V gene are MDHEN and SYDVKM. V lost 3 bases, J lost 1 base, and 7 bases lay in between. The CDR3 nucleotides read TGTGCCAGCAGTTTTTTCGGTTCCTACAATGAGCAGTTCTTC. This gives the protein CASSFFGSYNEQFF.

This clonotype was detected a few times. V is TRBV5-8 and J is TRBJ1-6; 8 bases are a match to TRBD1. Germline values: CDR1 SGHTS, CDR2 YDEGEE. The CDR3 spans 14 residues. Unmatched junction bases numbered 4, after V lost 4 bases and J lost 7 bases. The CDR3 coding sequence is TGTGCCAGCAGCGATGACAGGGGAAATTCACCCCTCCACTTT. The encoded protein is CASSDDRGNSPLHF.

The genes are TRBV27 and TRBJ1-4; D may be TRBD1 (5 bases). The CDR3 is made up of 17 amino acids. V was pared by 5 bases and J by 0 bases, with 16 bases between. The germline V gene has CDR1 MNHEY and CDR2 SMNVEV (reference sequence). The CDR3 loop is CASSRIGTGATNEKLFF. The CDR3 nucleotides are TGTGCCAGCAGTAGAATAGGGACGGGCGCAACTAATGAAAAACTGTTTTTT.

The V call is TRBV6-1, the J call TRBJ1-1; 8 positions match TRBD1. The CDR3 extends over 18 amino acids. J lost 0 bases, V lost 6 bases, and 15 bases had no gene match. Looked up from germline, CDR1 is MNHNS and CDR2 is SASEGT. CDR3 nucleotides: TGTGCCAGCAGCTCTCAAGGTAGACAGGGGCCTATGAACACTGAAGCTTTCTTT. It yields the protein CASSSQGRQGPMNTEAFF.

This clonotype was seen repeatedly, ten times or more. The chain has TRBV20-1 and TRBJ2-2; D is perhaps TRBD2 (6 bases). Deletions cut 3 bases from V and 5 bases from J, with 22 bases between. The CDR3 has 17 residues. Germline V gene data show CDR1 as DFQATT and CDR2 as SNEGSKA (reference sequence). The chain's CDR3 is CSARGWREPFVTGELFF. The DNA for the CDR3 is TGCAGTGCTAGGGGGTGGAGGGAGCCCTTTGTTACCGGGGAGCTGTTTTTT.

This clonotype was seen more than once but under ten times. The V gene is TRBV20-1, the J gene TRBJ1-3; D is unclear. Trimming removed 2 bases at V and 5 bases at J, with 19 bases between. CDR3 length equals 16 residues. The V gene's germline CDR1 is DFQATT and CDR2 SNEGSKA (reference sequence). The CDR3 spells CSARRQNSWYRNTIYF. CDR3 coding DNA: TGCAGTGCTAGACGTCAGAACTCCTGGTATCGAAACACCATATATTTT.

V is TRBV20-1 and J is TRBJ2-1; 8 positions agree with TRBD1. Germline CDR1 and CDR2: DFQATT and SNEGSKA (reference sequence). With V trimmed by 1 base and J by 4 bases, 6 bases remained unmatched. The CDR3 contains 15 residues. CDR3 in DNA: TGCAGTGCTAGAGTAAGACAGGGGATATACAATGAGCAGTTCTTC. This translates into CSARVRQGIYNEQFF.

The CDR3 is CASSIRQASITDTQYF. The DNA of the CDR3 is TGTGCCAGCTCAATACGGCAGGCTTCCATCACAGATACGCAGTATTTT. J is TRBJ2-3 and V is TRBV18; D uncertain. Germline V CDR1 and CDR2: KGHSH, LQKENI. The CDR3 extends over 16 amino acids. Between the trimmed V and J ends, which lost 5 bases and 2 bases, there was a span of 17 bases.